These 2 T cell receptor beta chains were all obtained from the same sample, sequenced in a study of blood T cell repertoires in COVID-19. The method was immunoSEQ multiplex PCR; TCRdb's version includes in-frame clones alone and lacks a portion of them. The repertoire holds about 180,000 clones, approximately 80% seen once, with 7% in the top ten. Sequenced: peripheral blood. All receptors come from a woman between 35 and 50 years old with COVID-19, enrolled during active disease.

The gene calls are TRBV5-1 and TRBJ2-4, with TRBD2 matching 7 bases. V shed 5 bases, J shed 8 bases, and the junction held 13 bases outside the gene matches. In germline, CDR1 is SGHRS, CDR2 YFSETQ. The CDR3 has 15 amino acids. The CDR3 coding sequence is TGCGCCAGCAGTAGGGGAGGGCCCGTAGGGGACATTCAGTACTTC. Amino acid sequence: CASSRGGPVGDIQYF.

This clone was seen more than once but under ten times. The rearrangement joins TRBV27 to TRBJ1-1; perhaps TRBD1 as D (5 bases). The V end was cut by 6 bases, the J end by 2 bases, with 16 bases between. The germline CDR1 and CDR2 sequences are MNHEY and SMNVEV (reference sequence). CDR3 length: 15 residues. The CDR3 reads CASRNPLTVNTEAFF. Here the CDR3 DNA reads TGTGCCAGCAGAAACCCCTTGACAGTTAACACTGAAGCTTTCTTT.